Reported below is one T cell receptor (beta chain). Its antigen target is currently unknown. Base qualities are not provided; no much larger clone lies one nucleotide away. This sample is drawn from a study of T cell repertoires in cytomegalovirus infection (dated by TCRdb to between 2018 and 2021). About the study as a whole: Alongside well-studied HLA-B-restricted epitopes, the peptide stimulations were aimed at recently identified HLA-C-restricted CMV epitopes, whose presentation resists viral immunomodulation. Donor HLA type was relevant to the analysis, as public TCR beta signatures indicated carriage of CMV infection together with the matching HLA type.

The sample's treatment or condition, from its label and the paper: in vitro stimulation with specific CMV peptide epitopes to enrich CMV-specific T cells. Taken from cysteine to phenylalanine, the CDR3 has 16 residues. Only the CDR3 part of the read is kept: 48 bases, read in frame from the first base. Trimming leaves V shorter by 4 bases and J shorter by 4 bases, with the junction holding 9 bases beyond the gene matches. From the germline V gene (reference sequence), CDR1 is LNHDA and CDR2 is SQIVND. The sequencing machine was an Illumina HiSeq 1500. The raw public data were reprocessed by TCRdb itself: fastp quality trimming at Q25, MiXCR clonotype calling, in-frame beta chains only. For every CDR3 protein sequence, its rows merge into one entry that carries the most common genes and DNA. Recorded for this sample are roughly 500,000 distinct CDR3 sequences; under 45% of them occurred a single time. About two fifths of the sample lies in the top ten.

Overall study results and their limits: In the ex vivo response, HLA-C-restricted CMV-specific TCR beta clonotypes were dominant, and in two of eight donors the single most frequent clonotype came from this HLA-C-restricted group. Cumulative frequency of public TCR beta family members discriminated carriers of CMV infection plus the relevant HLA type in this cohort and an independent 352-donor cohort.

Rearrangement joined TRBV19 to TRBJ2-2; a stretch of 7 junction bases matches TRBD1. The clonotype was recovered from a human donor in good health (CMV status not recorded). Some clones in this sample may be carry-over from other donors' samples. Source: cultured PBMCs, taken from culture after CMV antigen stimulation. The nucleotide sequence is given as TGTGCCAGTAGTACCTCCGGGACAGCTTTCACCGGGGAGCTGTTTTTT. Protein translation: CASSTSGTAFTGELFF.